This entry is about one T cell receptor beta chain. The record originates from a study of OX40 agonist ivuxolimab in advanced cancers. Across the study: Partial responses were achieved by three patients, of whom one had hepatocellular carcinoma and two had cutaneous melanoma.

Sequencing was performed with immunoSEQ multiplex PCR; in TCRdb, only in-frame clones are kept and a portion is missing. The sample lists around 80,000 clones, roughly nine tenths occurring once. The CDR3 is 15 residues long. Per the germline V gene, CDR1 is SGHNT and CDR2 is YYREEE (reference sequence). Trimming removed 7 bases at V and 0 bases at J, with 13 bases between. The receptor was isolated from an adult with an advanced solid tumor such as melanoma, head and neck, liver or kidney cancer. The chain recombines TRBV5-4 with TRBJ2-2; D is possibly TRBD1 or TRBD2 (6 bases each). The sequences come from CD4+ or CD8+ T cells sorted from blood, collected in a trial of the OX40 agonist ivuxolimab. Here the CDR3 reads CASYLRGPNTGELFF. Here the CDR3 DNA reads TGTGCCAGCTACCTCCGGGGGCCGAACACCGGGGAGCTGTTTTTT.